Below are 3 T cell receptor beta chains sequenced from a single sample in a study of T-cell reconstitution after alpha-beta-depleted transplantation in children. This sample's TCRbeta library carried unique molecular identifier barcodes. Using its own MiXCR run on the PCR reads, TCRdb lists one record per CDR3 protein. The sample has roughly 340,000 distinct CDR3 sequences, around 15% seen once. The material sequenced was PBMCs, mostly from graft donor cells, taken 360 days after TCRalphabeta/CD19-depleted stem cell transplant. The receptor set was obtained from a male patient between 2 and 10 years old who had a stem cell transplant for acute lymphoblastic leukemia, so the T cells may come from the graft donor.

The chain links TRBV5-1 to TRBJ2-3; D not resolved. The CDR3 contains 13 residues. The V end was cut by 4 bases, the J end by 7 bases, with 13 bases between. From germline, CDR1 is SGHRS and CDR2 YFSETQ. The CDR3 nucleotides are TGCGCCAGCAGCCCGGATGGCGAATATACGCAGTATTTT. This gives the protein CASSPDGEYTQYF.

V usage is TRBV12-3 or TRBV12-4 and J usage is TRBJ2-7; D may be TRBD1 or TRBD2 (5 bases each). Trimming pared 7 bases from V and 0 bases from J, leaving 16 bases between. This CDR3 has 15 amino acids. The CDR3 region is CASTLEPGTSYEQYF. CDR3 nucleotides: TGTGCCAGCACTCTGGAACCCGGGACCTCCTACGAGCAGTACTTC.

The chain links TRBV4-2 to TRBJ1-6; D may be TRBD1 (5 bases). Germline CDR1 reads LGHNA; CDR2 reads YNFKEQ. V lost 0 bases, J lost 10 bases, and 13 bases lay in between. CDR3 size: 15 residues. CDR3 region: CASSQDQGVGSPLHF. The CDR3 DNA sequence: TGTGCCAGCAGCCAAGATCAAGGGGTCGGATCACCCCTCCACTTT.